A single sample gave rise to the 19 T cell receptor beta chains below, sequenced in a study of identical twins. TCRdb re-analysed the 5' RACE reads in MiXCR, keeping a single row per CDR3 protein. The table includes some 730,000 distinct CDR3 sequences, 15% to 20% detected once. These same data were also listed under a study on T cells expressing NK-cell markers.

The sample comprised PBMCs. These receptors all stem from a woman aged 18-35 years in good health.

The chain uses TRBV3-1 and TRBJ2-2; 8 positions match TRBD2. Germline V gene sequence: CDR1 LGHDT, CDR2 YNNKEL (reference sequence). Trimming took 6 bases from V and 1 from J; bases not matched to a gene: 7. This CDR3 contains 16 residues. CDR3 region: CASSTSGGQNTGELFF. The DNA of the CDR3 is TGTGCCAGCAGTACAAGCGGGGGACAGAACACCGGGGAGCTGTTTTTT.

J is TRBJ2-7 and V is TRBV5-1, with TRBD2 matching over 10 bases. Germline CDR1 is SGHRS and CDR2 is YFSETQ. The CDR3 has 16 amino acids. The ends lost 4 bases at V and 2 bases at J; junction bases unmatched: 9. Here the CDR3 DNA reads TGCGCCAGCAGCCTAGGTATGCTAGCGGGGGCCTACGAGCAGTACTTC. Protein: CASSLGMLAGAYEQYF.

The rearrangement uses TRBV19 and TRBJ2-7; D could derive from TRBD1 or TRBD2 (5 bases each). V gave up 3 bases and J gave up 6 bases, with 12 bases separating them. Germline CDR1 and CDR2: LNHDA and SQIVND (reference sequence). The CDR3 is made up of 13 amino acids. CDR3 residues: CASSIDAGSEQYF. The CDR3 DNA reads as TGTGCCAGTAGTATCGACGCAGGGAGCGAGCAGTACTTC.

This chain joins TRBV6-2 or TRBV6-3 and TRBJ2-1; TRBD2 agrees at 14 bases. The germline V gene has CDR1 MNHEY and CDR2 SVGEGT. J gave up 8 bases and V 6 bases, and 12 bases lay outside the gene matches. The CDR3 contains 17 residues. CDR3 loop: CASRRPGTSGSSDEQFF. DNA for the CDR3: TGTGCCAGCAGAAGACCCGGGACTAGCGGGAGTAGCGATGAGCAGTTCTTC.

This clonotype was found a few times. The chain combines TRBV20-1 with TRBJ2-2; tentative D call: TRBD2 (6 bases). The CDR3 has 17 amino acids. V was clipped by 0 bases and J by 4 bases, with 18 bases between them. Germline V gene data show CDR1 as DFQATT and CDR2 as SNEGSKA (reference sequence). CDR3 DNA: TGCAGTGCTAGAGACCCCGGGACTGGCCGGGGCACCGGGGAGCTGTTTTTT. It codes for CSARDPGTGRGTGELFF.

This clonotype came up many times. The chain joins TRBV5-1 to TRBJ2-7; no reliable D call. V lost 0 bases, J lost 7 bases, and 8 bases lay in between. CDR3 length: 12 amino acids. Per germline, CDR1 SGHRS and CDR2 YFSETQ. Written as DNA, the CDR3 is TGCGCCAGCAGCTTGGATCTGTTAGAGCAGTACTTC. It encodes CASSLDLLEQYF.

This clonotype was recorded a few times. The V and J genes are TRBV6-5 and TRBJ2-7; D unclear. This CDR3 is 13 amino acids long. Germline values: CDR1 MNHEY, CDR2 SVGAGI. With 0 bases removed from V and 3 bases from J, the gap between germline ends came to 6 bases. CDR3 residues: CASSYSDYYEQYF. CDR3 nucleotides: TGTGCCAGCAGTTACTCGGATTACTACGAGCAGTACTTC.

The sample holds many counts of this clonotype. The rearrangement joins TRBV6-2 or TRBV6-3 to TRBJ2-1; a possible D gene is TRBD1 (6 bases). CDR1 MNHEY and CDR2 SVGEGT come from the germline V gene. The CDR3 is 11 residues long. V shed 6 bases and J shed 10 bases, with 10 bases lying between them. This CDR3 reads CASSPRGEQFF. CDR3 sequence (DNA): TGTGCCAGCAGCCCTAGGGGGGAGCAGTTCTTC.

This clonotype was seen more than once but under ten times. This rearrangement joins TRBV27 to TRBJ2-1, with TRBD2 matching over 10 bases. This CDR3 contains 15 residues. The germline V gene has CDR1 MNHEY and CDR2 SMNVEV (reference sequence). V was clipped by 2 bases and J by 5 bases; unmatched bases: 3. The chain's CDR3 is CASSLSTSGDNEQFF. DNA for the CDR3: TGTGCCAGCAGTTTAAGTACTAGCGGGGACAATGAGCAGTTCTTC.

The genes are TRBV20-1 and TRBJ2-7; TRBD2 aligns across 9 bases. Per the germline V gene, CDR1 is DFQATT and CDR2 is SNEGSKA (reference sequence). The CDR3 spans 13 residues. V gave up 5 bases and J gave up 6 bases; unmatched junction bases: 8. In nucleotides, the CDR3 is TGCAGTGCTCCCGCGGGAGGGTGGCTCGAGCAGTACTTC. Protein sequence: CSAPAGGWLEQYF.

The CDR3 here is CASGREGGNSPLHF. The CDR3, as DNA: TGTGCCAGCGGCCGGGAGGGCGGTAATTCACCCCTCCACTTT. The rearrangement uses TRBV5-4 and TRBJ1-6; D is uncertain. V dropped 7 bases and J dropped 6 bases, with 14 bases sitting between them. The germline V gene encodes CDR1 SGHNT and CDR2 YYREEE (reference sequence). This CDR3 has 14 amino acids.

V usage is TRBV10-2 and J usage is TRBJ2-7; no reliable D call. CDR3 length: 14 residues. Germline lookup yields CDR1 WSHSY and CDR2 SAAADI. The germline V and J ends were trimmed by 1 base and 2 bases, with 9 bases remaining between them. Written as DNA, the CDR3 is TGCGCCAGCAGTGAGTACGACATCGCCTACGAGCAGTACTTC. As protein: CASSEYDIAYEQYF.

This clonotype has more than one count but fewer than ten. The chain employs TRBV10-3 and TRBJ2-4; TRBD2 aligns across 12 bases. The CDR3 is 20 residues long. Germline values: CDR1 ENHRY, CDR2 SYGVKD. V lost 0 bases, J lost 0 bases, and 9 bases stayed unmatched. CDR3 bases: TGTGCCATCAGTGAGTCGTGGCTGACTAGCGGGAGTGGAGCCAAAAACATTCAGTACTTC. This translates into CAISESWLTSGSGAKNIQYF.

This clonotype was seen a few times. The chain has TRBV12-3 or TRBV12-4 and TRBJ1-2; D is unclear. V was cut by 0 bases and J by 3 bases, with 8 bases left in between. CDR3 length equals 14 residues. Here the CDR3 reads CASSLAKGYYGYTF. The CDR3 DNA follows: TGTGCCAGCAGTTTAGCGAAGGGCTACTATGGCTACACCTTC.

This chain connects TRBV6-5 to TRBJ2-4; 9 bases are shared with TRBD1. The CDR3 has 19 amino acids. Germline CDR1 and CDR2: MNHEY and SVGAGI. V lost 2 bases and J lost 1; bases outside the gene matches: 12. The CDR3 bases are TGTGCCAGCAGTTACACGAACCTTCGACAGGGGGTGGCCAAAAACATTCAGTACTTC. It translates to CASSYTNLRQGVAKNIQYF.

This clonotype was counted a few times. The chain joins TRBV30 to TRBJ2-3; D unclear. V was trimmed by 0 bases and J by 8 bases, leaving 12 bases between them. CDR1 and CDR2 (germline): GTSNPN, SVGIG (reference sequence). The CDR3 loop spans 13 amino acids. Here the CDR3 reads CAWSVNSVGTQYF. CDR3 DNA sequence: TGTGCCTGGAGTGTTAACTCAGTGGGTACGCAGTATTTT.

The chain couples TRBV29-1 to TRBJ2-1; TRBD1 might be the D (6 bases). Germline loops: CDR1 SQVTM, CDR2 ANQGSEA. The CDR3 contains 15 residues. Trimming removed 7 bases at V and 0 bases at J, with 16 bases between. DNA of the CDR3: TGCAGCGCTGGGGGACAAACGAGCTCCTACAATGAGCAGTTCTTC. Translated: CSAGGQTSSYNEQFF.

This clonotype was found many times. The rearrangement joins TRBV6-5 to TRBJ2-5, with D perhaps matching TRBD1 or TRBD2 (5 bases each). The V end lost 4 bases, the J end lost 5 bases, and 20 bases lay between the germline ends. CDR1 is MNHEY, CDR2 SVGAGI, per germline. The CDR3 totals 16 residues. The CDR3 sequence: CASSSSLEGLIETQYF. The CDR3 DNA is TGTGCCAGCAGTTCCTCTCTTGAGGGGCTAATCGAGACCCAGTACTTC.

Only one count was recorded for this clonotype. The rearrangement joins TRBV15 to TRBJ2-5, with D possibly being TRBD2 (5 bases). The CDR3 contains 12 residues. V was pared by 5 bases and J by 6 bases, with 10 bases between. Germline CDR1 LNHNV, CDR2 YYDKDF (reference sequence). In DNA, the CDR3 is TGTGCCACCAGCGGACGGGAAAAGACCCAGTACTTC. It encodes CATSGREKTQYF.